This T cell receptor beta chain was sequenced for a study of blood T cell repertoires in COVID-19. Study-wide background: Acute-phase and convalescent COVID-19 samples originated in the United States, Italy and Spain. PBMCs, B-cell-depleted T cells, or T cells provided the cDNA or gDNA that made up the material.

In germline, CDR1 is SGHKS, CDR2 YYEKEE (reference sequence). Trimming took 3 bases from V and 9 from J; bases not matched to a gene: 19. The CDR3 contains 19 residues. Sequencing was performed with immunoSEQ multiplex PCR; in TCRdb, only in-frame clones are kept and a portion is missing. The data show 310,000 or so clones, roughly 90% seen once. The sequenced sample was peripheral blood. The rearrangement links TRBV5-5 to TRBJ2-4, with 12 bases fitting TRBD2. The clonotype originates from a man younger than 35 who had recovered from COVID-19. The CDR3 nucleotides are TGTGCCAGCAGCTCAACAGGGGCGCCCCTTTCTAGCGGGAGGGGCATTCAGTACTTC. It codes for CASSSTGAPLSSGRGIQYF.